The next 11 T cell receptor beta chains were all read from a single sample in a study of blood T cell repertoires in COVID-19. Sequencing was performed with immunoSEQ multiplex PCR; in TCRdb, only in-frame clones are kept and a portion is missing. The sample lists about 180,000 clones; under 90% were seen once. Sample: PBMCs or T cells enriched from blood (not recorded which). The receptors were gathered from a man aged 55 to 70 who had recovered from COVID-19.

The CDR3 DNA follows: TGTGCCAGCAGTGGAAAGGCGGGGGGGAACTACAATGAGCAGTTCTTC. This translates into CASSGKAGGNYNEQFF. The J gene is TRBJ2-1, the V gene TRBV2; TRBD2 matches 9 bases. The germline CDR1 and CDR2 sequences are SNHLY and FYNNEI. V lost 4 bases and J lost 3; bases outside the gene matches: 7. CDR3 length: 16 residues.

CDR3 sequence: CASSGGLAGKGTQYF. CDR3 bases: TGTGCCAGTAGTGGGGGACTAGCGGGGAAGGGGACCCAGTACTTC. The rearrangement uses TRBV19 and TRBJ2-5; 13 nucleotides align to TRBD2. CDR1 is LNHDA, CDR2 SQIVND, per germline (reference sequence). The CDR3 runs to 15 residues. Unmatched junction bases numbered 7, after V lost 5 bases and J lost 7 bases.

The V call is TRBV5-1, the J call TRBJ2-5, with 8 bases lining up with TRBD1. J lost 1 base, V lost 4 bases, and 3 bases had no gene match. The CDR3 consists of 14 residues. Germline V gene data show CDR1 as SGHRS and CDR2 as YFSETQ. CDR3 coding DNA: TGCGCCAGCAGCGCAGGGACAGGCCAAGAGACCCAGTACTTC. Translating gives CASSAGTGQETQYF.

The rearrangement uses TRBV5-5 and TRBJ2-3, with 10 bases that match TRBD1. With V trimmed by 4 bases and J by 4 bases, 3 bases remained unmatched. This CDR3 has 14 amino acids. Germline V CDR1 and CDR2: SGHKS, YYEKEE (reference sequence). The CDR3, as DNA: TGTGCCAGCAGCGGGGACAGGGGAGCAGATACGCAGTATTTT. Residues: CASSGDRGADTQYF.

CDR3 region: CASSSRTGGGNTIYF. The CDR3 region has the DNA TGTGCCAGCAGCTCACGGACAGGGGGGGGAAACACCATATATTTT. This chain connects TRBV7-2 to TRBJ1-3; TRBD1 aligns across 10 bases. This CDR3 is built from 15 residues. CDR1 SGHTA and CDR2 FQGNSA come from the germline V gene. J was trimmed by 4 bases and V by 4 bases; bases with no gene match: 4.

The chain is built from TRBV7-9 and TRBJ2-1; 8 bases agree with TRBD2. J was trimmed by 2 bases and V by 3 bases; bases with no gene match: 6. CDR1 SEHNR and CDR2 FQNEAQ come from the germline V gene (reference sequence). The CDR3 is made up of 16 amino acids. The CDR3, as DNA: TGTGCCAGCAGCTTCGGGGCGGGGGGCACCTACAATGAGCAGTTCTTC. Translated: CASSFGAGGTYNEQFF.

V gene TRBV27 combines with J gene TRBJ2-3; 9 nucleotides agree with TRBD1. Germline V lookup: CDR1 MNHEY, CDR2 SMNVEV (reference sequence). The length of the CDR3 is 15 residues. V shed 8 bases, J shed 3 bases, and the junction held 9 bases outside the gene matches. CDR3 sequence (DNA): TGTGCCAGCGGCCACGGGGGACAGGGAACAGATACGCAGTATTTT. As protein: CASGHGGQGTDTQYF.

The chain joins TRBV19 to TRBJ2-7, with 7 bases fitting TRBD1. CDR3 size: 14 residues. With V trimmed by 4 bases and J by 2 bases, 5 bases remained unmatched. The V gene's germline CDR1 is LNHDA and CDR2 SQIVND (reference sequence). The CDR3 spells CASSKTGPAYEQYF. The CDR3 DNA is TGTGCCAGTAGTAAGACAGGGCCCGCCTACGAGCAGTACTTC.

The chain links TRBV6-5 to TRBJ1-6; 7 nucleotides agree with TRBD1. The CDR3 extends over 15 amino acids. The trim removed 2 bases at V and 6 bases at J, leaving 4 bases unmatched. Germline CDR1 reads MNHEY; CDR2 reads SVGAGI. The CDR3: CASSYRGRGNSPLHF. CDR3 sequence (DNA): TGTGCCAGCAGTTACAGGGGGCGGGGTAATTCACCCCTCCACTTT.

The gene calls are TRBV18 and TRBJ2-2; a weak D match, TRBD2 (5 bases). V was shortened by 2 bases and J by 6 bases, with 10 bases between the two germline ends. This CDR3 is 14 amino acids long. Germline CDR1 and CDR2: KGHSH and LQKENI. CDR3 nucleotide sequence: TGTGCCAGCTCACCAGGAGGAGTCCCCGGGGAGCTGTTTTTT. Its protein is CASSPGGVPGELFF.

This sequence joins TRBV4-2 and TRBJ2-7, with 7 bases fitting TRBD2. The CDR3 is made up of 16 amino acids. Germline V gene data show CDR1 as LGHNA and CDR2 as YNFKEQ. Trimming removed 0 bases from V and 2 bases from J; junction bases left unmatched: 7. CDR3 region: CASSQDTGGSPYEQYF. As DNA, the CDR3 is TGTGCCAGCAGCCAAGATACTGGCGGGAGTCCCTACGAGCAGTACTTC.